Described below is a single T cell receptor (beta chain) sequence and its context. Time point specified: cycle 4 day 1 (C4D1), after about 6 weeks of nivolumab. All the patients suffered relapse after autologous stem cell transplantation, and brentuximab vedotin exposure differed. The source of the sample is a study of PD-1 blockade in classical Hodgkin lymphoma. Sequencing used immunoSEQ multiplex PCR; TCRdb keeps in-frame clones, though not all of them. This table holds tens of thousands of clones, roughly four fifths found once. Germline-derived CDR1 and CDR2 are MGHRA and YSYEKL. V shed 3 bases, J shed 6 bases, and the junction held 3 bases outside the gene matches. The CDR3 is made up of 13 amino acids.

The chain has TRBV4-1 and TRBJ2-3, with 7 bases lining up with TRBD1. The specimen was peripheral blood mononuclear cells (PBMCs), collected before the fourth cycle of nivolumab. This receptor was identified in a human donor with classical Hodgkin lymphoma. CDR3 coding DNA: TGCGCCAGCAGCCATGAGGACAGGGATACGCAGTATTTT. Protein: CASSHEDRDTQYF.